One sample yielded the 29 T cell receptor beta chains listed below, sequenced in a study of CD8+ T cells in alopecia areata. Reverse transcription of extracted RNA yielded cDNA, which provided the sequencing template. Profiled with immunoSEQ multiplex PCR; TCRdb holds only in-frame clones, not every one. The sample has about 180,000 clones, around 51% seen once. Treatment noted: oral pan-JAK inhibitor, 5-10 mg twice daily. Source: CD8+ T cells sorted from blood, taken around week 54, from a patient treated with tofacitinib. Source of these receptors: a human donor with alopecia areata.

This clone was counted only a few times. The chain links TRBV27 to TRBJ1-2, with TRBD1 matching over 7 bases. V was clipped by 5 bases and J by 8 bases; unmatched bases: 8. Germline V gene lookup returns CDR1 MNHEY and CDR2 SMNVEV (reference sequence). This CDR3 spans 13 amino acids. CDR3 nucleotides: TGTGCCAGCAGTATCCAAACAGGGGCGGGCTACACCTTC. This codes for CASSIQTGAGYTF.

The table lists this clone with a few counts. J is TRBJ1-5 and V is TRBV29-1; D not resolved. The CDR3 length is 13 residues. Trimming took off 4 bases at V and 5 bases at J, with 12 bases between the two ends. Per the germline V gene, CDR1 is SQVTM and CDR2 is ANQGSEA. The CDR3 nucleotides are TGCAGCGTTGCGGAAAATAGAGATCAGCCCCAGCATTTT. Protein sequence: CSVAENRDQPQHF.

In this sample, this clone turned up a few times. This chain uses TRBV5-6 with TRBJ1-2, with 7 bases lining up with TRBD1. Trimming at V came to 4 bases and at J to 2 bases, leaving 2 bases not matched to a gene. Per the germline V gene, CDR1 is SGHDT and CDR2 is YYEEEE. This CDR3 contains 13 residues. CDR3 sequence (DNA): TGTGCCAGCAGCGGGACAGCGAACTATGGCTACACCTTC. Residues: CASSGTANYGYTF.

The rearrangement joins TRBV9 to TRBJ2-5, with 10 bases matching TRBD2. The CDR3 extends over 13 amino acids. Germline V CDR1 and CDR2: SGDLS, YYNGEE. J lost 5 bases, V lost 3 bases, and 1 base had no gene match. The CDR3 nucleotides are TGTGCCAGCAGCGGGGGACTAGCGGAGACCCAGTACTTC. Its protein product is CASSGGLAETQYF.

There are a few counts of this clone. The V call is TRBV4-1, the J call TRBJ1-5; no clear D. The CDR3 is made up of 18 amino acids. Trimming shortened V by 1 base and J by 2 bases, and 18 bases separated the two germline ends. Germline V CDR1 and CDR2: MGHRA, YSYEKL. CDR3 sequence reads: CASSQGFAGVSGNQPQHF. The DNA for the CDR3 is TGCGCCAGCAGCCAAGGTTTCGCCGGCGTTTCTGGCAATCAGCCCCAGCATTTT.

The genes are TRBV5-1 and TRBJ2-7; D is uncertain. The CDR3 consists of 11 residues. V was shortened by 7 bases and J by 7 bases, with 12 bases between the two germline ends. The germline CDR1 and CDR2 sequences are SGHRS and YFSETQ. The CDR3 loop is CASGLTGEQYF. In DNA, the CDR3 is TGCGCCAGCGGGTTGACCGGAGAGCAGTACTTC.

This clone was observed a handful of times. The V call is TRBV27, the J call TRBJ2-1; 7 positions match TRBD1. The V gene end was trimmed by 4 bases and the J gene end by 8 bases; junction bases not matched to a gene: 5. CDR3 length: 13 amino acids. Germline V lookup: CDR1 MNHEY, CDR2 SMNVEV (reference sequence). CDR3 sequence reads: CASSSQGVYEQFF. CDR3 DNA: TGTGCCAGCAGTTCTCAGGGGGTCTATGAGCAGTTCTTC.

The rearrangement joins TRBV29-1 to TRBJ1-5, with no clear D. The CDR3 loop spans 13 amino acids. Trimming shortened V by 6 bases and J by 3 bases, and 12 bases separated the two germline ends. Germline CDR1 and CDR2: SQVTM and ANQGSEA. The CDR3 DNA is TGCAGCGTGGTCGTAGGCGACAATCAGCCCCAGCATTTT. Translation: CSVVVGDNQPQHF. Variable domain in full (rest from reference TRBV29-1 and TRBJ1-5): SAVISQKPSRDICQRGTSLTIQCQVDSQVTMMFWYRQQPGQSLTLIATANQGSEATYESGFVIDKFPISRPNLTFSTLTVSNMSPEDSSIYLCSVVVGDNQPQHFGDGTRLSIL.

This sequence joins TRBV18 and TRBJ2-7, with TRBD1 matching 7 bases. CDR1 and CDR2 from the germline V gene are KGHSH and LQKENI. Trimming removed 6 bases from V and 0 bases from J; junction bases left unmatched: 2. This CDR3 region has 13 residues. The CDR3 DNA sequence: TGTGCCAGCTCGGGACAGCACTCCTACGAGCAGTACTTC. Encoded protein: CASSGQHSYEQYF.

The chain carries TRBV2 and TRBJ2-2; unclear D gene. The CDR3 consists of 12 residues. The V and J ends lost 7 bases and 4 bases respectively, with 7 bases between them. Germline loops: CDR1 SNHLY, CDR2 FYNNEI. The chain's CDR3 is CASIKGTGELFF. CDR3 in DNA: TGTGCCAGCATAAAGGGCACCGGGGAGCTGTTTTTT.

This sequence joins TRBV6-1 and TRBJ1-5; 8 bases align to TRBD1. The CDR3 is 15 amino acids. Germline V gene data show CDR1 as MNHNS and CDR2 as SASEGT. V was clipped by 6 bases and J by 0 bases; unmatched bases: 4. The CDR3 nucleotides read TGTGCCAGCAGGATGACAGGGGATAGCAATCAGCCCCAGCATTTT. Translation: CASRMTGDSNQPQHF.

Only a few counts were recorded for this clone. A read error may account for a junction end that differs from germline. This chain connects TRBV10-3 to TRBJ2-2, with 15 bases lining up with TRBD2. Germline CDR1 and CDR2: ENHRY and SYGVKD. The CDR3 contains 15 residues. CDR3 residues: CASSWTSGGAGELFF. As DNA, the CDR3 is TGTGCCAGCAGTTGGACTAGCGGGGGGGCCGGGGAGCTGTTTTTT.

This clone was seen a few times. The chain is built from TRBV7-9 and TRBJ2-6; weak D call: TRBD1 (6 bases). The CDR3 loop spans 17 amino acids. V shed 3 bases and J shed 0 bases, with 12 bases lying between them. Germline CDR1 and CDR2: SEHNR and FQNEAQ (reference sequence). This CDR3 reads CASSFLQGDSGANVLTF. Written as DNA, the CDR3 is TGTGCCAGCAGCTTTCTACAGGGTGACTCTGGGGCCAACGTCCTGACTTTC.

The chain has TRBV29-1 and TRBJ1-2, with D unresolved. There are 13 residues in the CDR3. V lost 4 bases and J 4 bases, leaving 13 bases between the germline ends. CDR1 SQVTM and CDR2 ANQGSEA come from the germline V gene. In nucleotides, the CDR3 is TGCAGCGTTGCGGTTGACGCGCTCTATGGCTACACCTTC. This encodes CSVAVDALYGYTF.

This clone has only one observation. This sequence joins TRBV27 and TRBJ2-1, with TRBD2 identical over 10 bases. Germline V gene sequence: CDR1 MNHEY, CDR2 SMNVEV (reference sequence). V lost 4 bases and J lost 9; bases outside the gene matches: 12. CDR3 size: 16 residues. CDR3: CASSSRAGGPLGEQFF. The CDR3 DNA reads TGTGCCAGCAGTTCGAGAGCGGGGGGGCCGCTTGGTGAGCAGTTCTTC.

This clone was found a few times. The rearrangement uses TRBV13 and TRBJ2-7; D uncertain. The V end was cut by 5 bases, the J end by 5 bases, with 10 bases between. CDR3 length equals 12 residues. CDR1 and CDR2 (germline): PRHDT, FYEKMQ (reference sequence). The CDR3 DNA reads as TGTGCCAGCAGCGCGGAAGAGAACGAGCAGTACTTC. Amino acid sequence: CASSAEENEQYF.

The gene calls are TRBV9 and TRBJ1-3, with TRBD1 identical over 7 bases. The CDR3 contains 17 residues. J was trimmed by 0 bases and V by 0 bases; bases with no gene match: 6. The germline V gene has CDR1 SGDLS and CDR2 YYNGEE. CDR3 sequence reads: CASSVEGAGYSGNTIYF. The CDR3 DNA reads TGTGCCAGCAGCGTAGAGGGGGCGGGCTACTCTGGAAACACCATATATTTT.

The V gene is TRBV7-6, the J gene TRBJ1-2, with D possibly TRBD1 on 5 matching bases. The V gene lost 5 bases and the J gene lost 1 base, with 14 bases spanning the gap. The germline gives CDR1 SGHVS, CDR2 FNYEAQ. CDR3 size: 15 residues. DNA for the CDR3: TGTGCCAGCAGCCCCTGGGACGGTGATAACTATGGCTACACCTTC. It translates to CASSPWDGDNYGYTF.

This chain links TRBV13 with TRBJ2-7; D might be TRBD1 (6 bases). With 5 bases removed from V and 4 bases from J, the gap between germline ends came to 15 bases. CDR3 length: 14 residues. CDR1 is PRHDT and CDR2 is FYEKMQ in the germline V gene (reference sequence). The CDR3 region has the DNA TGTGCCAGCAGCCCGGGACAAATTGGGTACGAGCAGTACTTC. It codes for CASSPGQIGYEQYF.

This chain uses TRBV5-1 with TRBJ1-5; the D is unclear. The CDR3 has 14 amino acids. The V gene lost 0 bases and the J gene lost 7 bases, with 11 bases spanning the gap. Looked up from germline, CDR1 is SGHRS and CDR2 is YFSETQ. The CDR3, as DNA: TGCGCCAGCAGCTTGGGAGGAGGCCACCAGCCCCAGCATTTT. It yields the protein CASSLGGGHQPQHF.

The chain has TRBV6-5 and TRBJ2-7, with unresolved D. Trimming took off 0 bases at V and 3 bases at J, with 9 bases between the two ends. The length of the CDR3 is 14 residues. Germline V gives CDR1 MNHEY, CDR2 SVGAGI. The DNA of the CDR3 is TGTGCCAGCAGTTACTCGAACCAAGACTACGAGCAGTACTTC. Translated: CASSYSNQDYEQYF.

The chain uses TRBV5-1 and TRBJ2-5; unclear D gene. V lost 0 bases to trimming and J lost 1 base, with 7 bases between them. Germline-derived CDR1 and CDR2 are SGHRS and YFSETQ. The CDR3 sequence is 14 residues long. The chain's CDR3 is CASSLAVFQETQYF. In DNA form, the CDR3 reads TGCGCCAGCAGCTTGGCGGTGTTCCAAGAGACCCAGTACTTC.

CDR3 amino acids: CSAKISGAYGYTF. The DNA for the CDR3 is TGCAGCGCAAAAATATCCGGAGCTTATGGCTACACCTTC. This rearrangement joins TRBV29-1 to TRBJ1-2; no firm D call. Germline V gives CDR1 SQVTM, CDR2 ANQGSEA. The V end was cut by 7 bases, the J end by 5 bases, with 17 bases between. The CDR3 consists of 13 residues.

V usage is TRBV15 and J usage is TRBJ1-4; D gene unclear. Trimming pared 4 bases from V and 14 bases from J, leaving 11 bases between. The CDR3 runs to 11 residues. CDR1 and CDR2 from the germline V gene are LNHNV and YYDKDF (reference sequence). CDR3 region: CATSTWGDLFF. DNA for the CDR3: TGTGCCACCAGCACGTGGGGAGACCTGTTTTTT.

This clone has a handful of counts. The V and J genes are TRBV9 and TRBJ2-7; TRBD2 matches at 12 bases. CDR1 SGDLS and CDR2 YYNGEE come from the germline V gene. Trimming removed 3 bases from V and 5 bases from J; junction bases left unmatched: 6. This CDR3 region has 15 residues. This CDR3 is CASSDSSGGANEQYF. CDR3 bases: TGTGCCAGCAGCGACTCTAGCGGGGGGGCCAACGAGCAGTACTTC.

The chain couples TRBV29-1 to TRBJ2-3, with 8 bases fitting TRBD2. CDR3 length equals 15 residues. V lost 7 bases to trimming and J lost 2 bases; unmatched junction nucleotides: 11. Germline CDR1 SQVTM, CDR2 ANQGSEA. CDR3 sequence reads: CSAEGLAGVTDTQYF. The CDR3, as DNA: TGCAGCGCCGAAGGCCTAGCGGGCGTCACAGATACGCAGTATTTT.

The DNA of the CDR3 is TGTGCCACCAGCAGTCGGGCGAGCTACACCGGGGAGCTGTTTTTT. Encoded protein: CATSSRASYTGELFF. The J gene is TRBJ2-2, the V gene TRBV15; D uncertain. Looked up from germline, CDR1 is LNHNV and CDR2 is YYDKDF (reference sequence). The CDR3 sequence is 15 residues long. V was clipped by 3 bases and J by 3 bases, with 11 bases between them. Complete variable domain (other parts from reference TRBV15 and TRBJ2-2): DAMVIQNPRYQVTQFGKPVTLSCSQTLNHNVMYWYQQKSSQAPKLLFHYYDKDFNNEADTPDNFQSRRPNTSFCFLDIRSPGLGDTAMYLCATSSRASYTGELFFGEGSRLTVL.

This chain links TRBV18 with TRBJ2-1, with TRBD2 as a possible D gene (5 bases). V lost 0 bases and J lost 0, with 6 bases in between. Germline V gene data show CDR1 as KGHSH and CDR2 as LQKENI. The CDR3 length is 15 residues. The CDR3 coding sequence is TGTGCCAGCTCACCACCGGGGAGCTCCTACAATGAGCAGTTCTTC. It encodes CASSPPGSSYNEQFF.

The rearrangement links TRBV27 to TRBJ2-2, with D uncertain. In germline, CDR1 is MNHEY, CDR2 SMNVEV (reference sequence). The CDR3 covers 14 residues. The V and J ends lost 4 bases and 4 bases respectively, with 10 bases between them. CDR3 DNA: TGTGCCAGCAGTTCTGTAGTGAGCACCGGGGAGCTGTTTTTT. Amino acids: CASSSVVSTGELFF.